This TCR beta chain derives from a study of blood T cell repertoires in COVID-19. In the study overall: The United States, Italy and Spain were the sources of the acute and convalescent COVID-19 samples. PBMCs, B-cell-depleted T cells, or T cells were the source of the cDNA or gDNA that made up the material.

Per germline, CDR1 SGHTA and CDR2 FQGNSA. The CDR3 is made up of 12 amino acids. V shed 10 bases and J shed 0 bases, with 8 bases lying between them. In the original processing: Amplification with reference gene primers provided the estimates of nucleated cell counts. Here immunoSEQ multiplex PCR was the method, and the copy in TCRdb shows in-frame clones only, minus some. V and J calls and clone size are copied from that table; D and trimming were computed from the DNA. The sample lists under 150,000 clones; roughly 85% were seen once. The receptor comes from a human donor in a cohort sampled during active COVID-19. The specimen sequenced was peripheral blood. This chain connects TRBV7-2 to TRBJ2-3, with D unresolved. The chain's CDR3 is CAILESTDTQYF. DNA for the CDR3: TGTGCCATCCTGGAGAGCACAGATACGCAGTATTTT.